Below, 17 T cell receptor beta chains from the same sample are listed, as sequenced in a study of control samples from healthy donors and cancer patients. Clones were read by immunoSEQ multiplex PCR, and TCRdb kept only the in-frame ones, dropping some. This table has about 99,000 clones, about 89% appearing once. The source material was PBMCs. The receptors come from a man aged 55-75 years with lung cancer.

V gene TRBV29-1 combines with J gene TRBJ2-7, with 7 positions matching TRBD1. The CDR3 sequence is 13 residues long. V shed 2 bases and J 7 bases; nucleotides not matched to a gene: 8. Per germline, CDR1 SQVTM and CDR2 ANQGSEA. CDR3 DNA sequence: TGCAGCGTTGAATCAGGGGGATCGTGGGAGCAGTACTTC. Translation gives CSVESGGSWEQYF.

This clone was observed once. This chain joins TRBV18 and TRBJ1-1; D is ambiguous. V was clipped by 3 bases and J by 1 base, with 18 bases between them. From germline, CDR1 is KGHSH and CDR2 LQKENI. CDR3 length: 17 amino acids. This chain's CDR3 is CASSPLRGLVQNTEAFF. The CDR3 coding sequence is TGTGCCAGCTCACCCCTACGAGGCCTCGTACAGAACACTGAAGCTTTCTTT.

V gene TRBV2 combines with J gene TRBJ2-5; D not resolved. Germline V gene sequence: CDR1 SNHLY, CDR2 FYNNEI. Trimming shortened V by 8 bases and J by 5 bases, and 21 bases separated the two germline ends. This CDR3 contains 15 residues. CDR3 region: CASSAGVSAGETQYF. CDR3 in DNA: TGTGCCAGCTCTGCAGGAGTCTCAGCAGGCGAGACCCAGTACTTC.

The chain has TRBV5-1 and TRBJ1-4; D is ambiguous. This CDR3 spans 14 amino acids. Trimming removed 3 bases from V and 7 bases from J, with 13 bases in between. Germline CDR1 SGHRS, CDR2 YFSETQ. The CDR3 sequence: CASSSDLHGEKLFF. The DNA of the CDR3 is TGCGCCAGCAGCTCGGACCTACACGGTGAAAAACTGTTTTTT.

This clone was detected a few times. The chain combines TRBV12-3 or TRBV12-4 with TRBJ1-2; D ambiguous. V gave up 5 bases and J gave up 10 bases, with 11 bases separating them. CDR3 length: 11 residues. The CDR3 nucleotides are TGTGCCAGCAGTCTAACTATCGACTACACCTTC. This gives the protein CASSLTIDYTF.

The chain joins TRBV6-5 to TRBJ1-4; D ambiguous. Trimming took off 6 bases at V and 0 bases at J, with 8 bases between the two ends. Germline CDR1 and CDR2: MNHEY and SVGAGI. CDR3 length: 14 amino acids. CDR3 amino acids: CASSRTATNEKLFF. CDR3 DNA: TGTGCCAGCAGCCGGACTGCAACTAATGAAAAACTGTTTTTT.

The chain carries TRBV7-9 and TRBJ1-1, with D maybe TRBD1 (5 bases). The germline CDR1 and CDR2 sequences are SEHNR and FQNEAQ (reference sequence). CDR3 length: 12 residues. Trimming pared 8 bases from V and 11 bases from J, leaving 18 bases between. Here the CDR3 DNA reads TGTGCCAGCCATAGAAGCCGGGACCCGGCTTTCTTT. It encodes CASHRSRDPAFF.

This clone was counted once. The chain joins TRBV9 to TRBJ1-1; D is undetermined. Germline assignment: CDR1 SGDLS and CDR2 YYNGEE. The CDR3 contains 15 residues. Deletions cut 0 bases from V and 1 base from J, with 10 bases between. Written as DNA, the CDR3 is TGTGCCAGCAGCGTAGAAGGGCGACAGAACACTGAAGCTTTCTTT. It specifies CASSVEGRQNTEAFF. Full variable domain (outside the CDR3, taken from reference TRBV9 and TRBJ1-1): DSGVTQTPKHLITATGQRVTLRCSPRSGDLSVYWYQQSLDQGLQFLIQYYNGEERAKGNILERFSAQQFPDLHSELNLSSLELGDSALYFCASSVEGRQNTEAFFGQGTRLTVV.

The chain uses TRBV19 and TRBJ2-6; no clear D. The germline V gene encodes CDR1 LNHDA and CDR2 SQIVND (reference sequence). Trimming pared 2 bases from V and 0 bases from J, leaving 5 bases between. The length of the CDR3 is 15 residues. CDR3 region: CASSITPSGANVLTF. As DNA, the CDR3 is TGTGCCAGTAGTATAACTCCCTCTGGGGCCAACGTCCTGACTTTC.

The rearrangement uses TRBV9 and TRBJ2-2, with D unclear. The germline V gene encodes CDR1 SGDLS and CDR2 YYNGEE. V lost 4 bases and J lost 6, with 13 bases in between. The length of the CDR3 is 14 residues. The CDR3: CASSLPGSAGELFF. The CDR3 bases are TGTGCCAGCAGCCTCCCCGGTTCCGCCGGGGAGCTGTTTTTT.

This chain uses TRBV7-8 with TRBJ1-5; unclear D gene. The CDR3 covers 18 residues. Deletions cut 5 bases from V and 0 bases from J, with 20 bases between. CDR1 and CDR2 (germline): SGHVS, FQNEAQ. The CDR3 nucleotides are TGTGCCAGCAGCGCACGGGCCTTACCGATGGATAGCAATCAGCCCCAGCATTTT. Encoded protein: CASSARALPMDSNQPQHF. The variable domain in full, with the rest retrieved from reference TRBV7-8 and TRBJ1-5, is GAGVSQSPRYKVAKRGQDVALRCDPISGHVSLFWYQQALGQGPEFLTYFQNEAQLDKSGLPSDRFFAERPEGSVSTLKIQRTQQEDSAVYLCASSARALPMDSNQPQHFGDGTRLSIL.

This rearrangement joins TRBV5-1 to TRBJ2-3, with 9 bases aligning to TRBD2. This CDR3 is 16 amino acids long. Germline V gives CDR1 SGHRS, CDR2 YFSETQ. After removal of 1 base from V and 1 base from J, the junction contained 4 bases not matched to a gene. DNA of the CDR3: TGCGCCAGCAGCTTGACACCTAGCGGGGGCACAGATACGCAGTATTTT. It specifies CASSLTPSGGTDTQYF.

V and J are TRBV5-4 and TRBJ2-7; D remains ambiguous. The CDR3 spans 13 residues. Germline V gives CDR1 SGHNT, CDR2 YYREEE (reference sequence). Trimming left V 9 bases short and J 0 bases short, with 13 bases between. CDR3 sequence: CATEQSSSYEQYV. The CDR3 DNA is TGTGCCACCGAACAGTCTAGCTCCTACGAGCAGTACGTC.

The chain combines TRBV5-1 with TRBJ2-2; TRBD1 is a possible D gene (5 bases). V was pared by 2 bases and J by 8 bases, with 13 bases between. Germline V gene sequence: CDR1 SGHRS, CDR2 YFSETQ. The CDR3 loop spans 14 amino acids. The CDR3: CASSLQVPEGELFF. As DNA, the CDR3 is TGCGCCAGCAGCTTACAGGTCCCCGAAGGGGAGCTGTTTTTT. The whole variable domain, filled in from reference TRBV5-1 and TRBJ2-2, reads KAGVTQTPRYLIKTRGQQVTLSCSPISGHRSVSWYQQTPGQGLQFLFEYFSETQRNKGNFPGRFSGRQFSNSRSEMNVSTLELGDSALYLCASSLQVPEGELFFGEGSRLTVL.

The J gene is TRBJ1-4, the V gene TRBV5-1, with a possible D match to TRBD1 (5 bases). This CDR3 has 15 amino acids. With 3 bases removed from V and 4 bases from J, the gap between germline ends came to 13 bases. Per the germline V gene, CDR1 is SGHRS and CDR2 is YFSETQ. DNA of the CDR3: TGCGCCAGCAGCTCCCGTGACAGCCGTAATGAAAAACTGTTTTTT. Translation gives CASSSRDSRNEKLFF.

Of note for this clone: Other DNA sequences from this sample encode an identical CDR3 as well. This chain uses TRBV19 with TRBJ1-6, with a weak D call TRBD1 (5 bases). Germline CDR1 reads LNHDA; CDR2 reads SQIVND (reference sequence). Trimming took off 3 bases at V and 8 bases at J, with 8 bases between the two ends. CDR3 length equals 13 residues. For the CDR3, the DNA is TGTGCCAGTAGTATGGGGGGGGATTCACCCCTCCACTTT. Protein: CASSMGGDSPLHF.

The genes are TRBV18 and TRBJ2-7; D is perhaps TRBD1 (8 bases). The CDR3 extends over 15 amino acids. V lost 4 bases to trimming and J lost 0 bases, with 13 bases between them. Germline CDR1 and CDR2: KGHSH and LQKENI. CDR3 bases: TGTGCCAGCTCACTTACAGGGGGGGACTCCTACGAGCAGTACTTC. Translating gives CASSLTGGDSYEQYF.